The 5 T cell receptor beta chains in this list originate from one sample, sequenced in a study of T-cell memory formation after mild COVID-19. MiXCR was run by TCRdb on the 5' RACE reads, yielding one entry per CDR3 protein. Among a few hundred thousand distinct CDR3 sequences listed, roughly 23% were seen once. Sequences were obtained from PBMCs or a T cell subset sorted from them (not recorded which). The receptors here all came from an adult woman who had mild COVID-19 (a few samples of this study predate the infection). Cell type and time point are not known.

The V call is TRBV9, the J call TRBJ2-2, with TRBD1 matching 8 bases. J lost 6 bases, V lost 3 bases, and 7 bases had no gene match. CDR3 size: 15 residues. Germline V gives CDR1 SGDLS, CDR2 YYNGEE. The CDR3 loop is CASSAGQAWAGELFF. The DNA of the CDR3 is TGTGCCAGCAGCGCGGGACAGGCGTGGGCCGGGGAGCTGTTTTTT.

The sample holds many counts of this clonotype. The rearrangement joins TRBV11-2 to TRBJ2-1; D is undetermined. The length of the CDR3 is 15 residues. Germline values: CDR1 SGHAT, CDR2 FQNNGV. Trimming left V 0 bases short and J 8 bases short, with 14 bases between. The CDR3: CASSLDPVSWDEQFF. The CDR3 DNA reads TGTGCCAGCAGCTTAGATCCGGTATCTTGGGATGAGCAGTTCTTC.

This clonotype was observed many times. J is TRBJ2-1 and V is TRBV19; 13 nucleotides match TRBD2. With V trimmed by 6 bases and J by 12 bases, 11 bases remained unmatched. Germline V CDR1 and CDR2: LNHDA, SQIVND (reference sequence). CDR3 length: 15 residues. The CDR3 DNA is TGTGCCAGTAGCCTCAGGACTAGCGGGGGTCGAGGGCAGTTCTTC. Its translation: CASSLRTSGGRGQFF.

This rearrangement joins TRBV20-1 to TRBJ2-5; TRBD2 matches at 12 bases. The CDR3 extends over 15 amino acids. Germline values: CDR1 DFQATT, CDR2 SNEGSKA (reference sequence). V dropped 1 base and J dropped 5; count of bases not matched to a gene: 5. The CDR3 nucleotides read TGCAGTGCTAGAGGCATCGGGACTAGCGGGGAGACCCAGTACTTC. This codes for CSARGIGTSGETQYF.

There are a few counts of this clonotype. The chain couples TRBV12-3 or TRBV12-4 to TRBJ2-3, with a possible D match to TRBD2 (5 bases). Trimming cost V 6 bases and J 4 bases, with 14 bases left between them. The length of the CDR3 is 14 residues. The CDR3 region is CASSPSFRADTQYF. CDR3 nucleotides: TGTGCCAGCAGCCCTAGCTTTAGGGCAGATACGCAGTATTTT.